The T cell receptor beta chain described here comes from a study of blood T cell repertoires in COVID-19 (dated by TCRdb to about 2020). Looking at the study overall: Collaborator samples came from the United States, Italy and Spain and covered acute and convalescent phases of COVID-19. A de-identified subject ID, COVID-19 status, age in years and sex were almost always included in the sample metadata. The material from the prospective study consisted of cDNA or gDNA derived from T cells, B-cell-depleted T cells, or PBMCs. The samples were drawn from two sources: the first 160 participants of the ongoing ImmuneRACE study, and fewer than 1,500 subjects contributed by 6 global collaborators. Where HLA class I and class II types were available, the types were taken from metadata supplied by the sample provider, not from assay-based typing. The repertoires were released in a freely available public database meant as a resource for research on the immune response to SARS-CoV-2. Subjects who had been exposed to COVID-19, were actively infected with it, or had recovered from it provided the deeply sampled blood TCRbeta repertoires that made up the dataset. Overall study results and their limits: How much clinical and demographic metadata was included differed by source and by participant, and the metadata was provided uncurated.

One collaborating source in Seattle enrolled patients during active infection and followed them longitudinally through the course of disease. Whole blood was collected in K2EDTA tubes by collaborating institutions according to the institutions' own protocols. Collaborator samples were shipped for TCRbeta analysis as frozen whole blood, isolated PBMCs, or DNA extracted from either sample type. TCRbeta CDR3 regions were amplified from genomic DNA by means of the immunoSEQ Assay, a bias-controlled multiplex PCR. In the original analysis: The number of nucleated cells in each sample was estimated from the amplification of reference gene primers within the assay. To quantify the absolute abundance of each unique TCRbeta CDR3 rearrangement, sequence reads were collapsed and filtered. For each sample, productive Simpson clonality was calculated as the square root of Simpson's diversity index over productive rearrangements. Not all clones reach the TCRdb copy of this immuneACCESS table, which keeps in-frame sequences only. Checked studies attribute under half of the gap to unresolved V genes and leave the rest unexplained. That table furnishes V, J and clone size, whereas the DNA furnished D and trimming. The sample table lists more than 100,000 clones, 90% of them with a count of one. The ten largest account for 3.8% of the sample.

This clone turned up a few times. What this receptor recognizes is not known. Within one base of it there is no much larger clone, and no base qualities were kept. This TCR derives from a woman in her sixties with COVID-19, enrolled during active disease. The sequenced material came from peripheral blood.

The CDR3 here reads CASSEIRQGIEKLFF. The DNA sequence is as follows: TGTGCCAGCAGTGAAATTAGACAGGGAATTGAAAAACTGTTTTTT. The V and J segments used are TRBV6-1 and TRBJ1-4, and TRBD1 matches 7 of the central bases. Counted from cysteine to phenylalanine, this CDR3 has 15 amino acids. Only the CDR3 part of the read is kept: 45 bases, read in frame from the first base. In the germline V gene, CDR1 corresponds to MNHNS and CDR2 to SASEGT. The germline V end is reduced by 2 bases and the J end by 7 bases; junction bases left unmatched: 7.